The rows below give T cell receptor beta chains drawn from one sample of a study of cytomegalovirus exposure and HLA in healthy donors. Libraries were prepared by immunoSEQ multiplex PCR; TCRdb keeps only in-frame clonotypes and omits some of them. This table holds about 160,000 clones, roughly 72% found once. The material sequenced was PBMCs. These receptors were taken from a middle-aged man in good health and CMV-seronegative. Each CDR3 is given with its conserved first and last residue. Fields, in order: V gene, D gene, clone size, J gene, CDR3 DNA, CDR3 protein. D genes are given only for firm matches. Clone size is shown for a subset of rows, as once, few, many or a class of expanded clone.

V gene: TRBV29-1
D gene: TRBD2
clone size: .
J gene: TRBJ2-1
CDR3 DNA: TGCAGCGTTAGGGCTAGCGGGGGTTACAATGAGCAGTTCTTC
CDR3 protein: CSVRASGGYNEQFF

V gene: TRBV5-1
D gene: TRBD2
clone size: .
J gene: TRBJ2-3
CDR3 DNA: TGCGCCAGCGGGGGGACTAGCGGTCTCACAGATACGCAGTATTTT
CDR3 protein: CASGGTSGLTDTQYF

V gene: TRBV6-4
D gene: .
clone size: .
J gene: TRBJ1-1
CDR3 DNA: TGTGCCAGCAGTGAGCAGGGTGGGGACACTGAAGCTTTCTTT
CDR3 protein: CASSEQGGDTEAFF

V gene: TRBV7-3
D gene: .
clone size: .
J gene: TRBJ2-3
CDR3 DNA: TGTGCCAGCAGCTTAACGCACTCAGCAGGTGGGGATACGCAGTATTTT
CDR3 protein: CASSLTHSAGGDTQYF

V gene: TRBV6-5
D gene: TRBD1
clone size: .
J gene: TRBJ2-5
CDR3 DNA: TGTGCCAGCAGTTACGGGACAGGGGCGACCCAGTACTTC
CDR3 protein: CASSYGTGATQYF

V gene: TRBV5-5
D gene: .
clone size: once
J gene: TRBJ2-5
CDR3 DNA: TGTGCCAGCAGCTTGGGCAGGAAAGAGACCCAGTACTTC
CDR3 protein: CASSLGRKETQYF

V gene: TRBV11-2
D gene: TRBD1
clone size: .
J gene: TRBJ1-2
CDR3 DNA: TGTGCCAGCAGCTTCAGCCGGGACAGGGGTTTGGGCTATGGCTACACCTTC
CDR3 protein: CASSFSRDRGLGYGYTF

V gene: TRBV27
D gene: .
clone size: .
J gene: TRBJ2-2
CDR3 DNA: TGTGCCAGCAGTTCGGACAGAACGAACACCGGGGAGCTGTTTTTT
CDR3 protein: CASSSDRTNTGELFF

V gene: TRBV6-5
D gene: TRBD1
clone size: .
J gene: TRBJ2-7
CDR3 DNA: TGTGCCAGCAGTTACGGACAGGGCCACTCCTACGAGCAGTACTTC
CDR3 protein: CASSYGQGHSYEQYF

V gene: TRBV19
D gene: TRBD2
clone size: .
J gene: TRBJ2-5
CDR3 DNA: TGTGCCAGTAGTATAGACCCGCTAGCGGGAGGGCCGGAGACCCAGTACTTC
CDR3 protein: CASSIDPLAGGPETQYF

V gene: TRBV25-1
D gene: .
clone size: .
J gene: TRBJ1-4
CDR3 DNA: TGTGCCAGCAGTGGACAGCCTGAAAAACTGTTTTTT
CDR3 protein: CASSGQPEKLFF

V gene: TRBV9
D gene: .
clone size: .
J gene: TRBJ2-2
CDR3 DNA: TGTGCCAGCAGCGTAAGGGGCGACCAGAACACCGGGGAGCTGTTTTTT
CDR3 protein: CASSVRGDQNTGELFF

V gene: TRBV2
D gene: .
clone size: once
J gene: TRBJ2-3
CDR3 DNA: TGTGCCAGCAGTGGATATAGCGGTAGCACAGATACGCAGTATTTT
CDR3 protein: CASSGYSGSTDTQYF

V gene: TRBV11-2
D gene: TRBD1
clone size: .
J gene: TRBJ2-5
CDR3 DNA: TGTGCCAGCAGCTCAAGGACAGGGATGTATGAGACCCAGTACTTC
CDR3 protein: CASSSRTGMYETQYF

V gene: TRBV7-8
D gene: TRBD1
clone size: .
J gene: TRBJ2-3
CDR3 DNA: TGTGCCAGCAGCACGGGACAGGGAAGGAGCACAGATACGCAGTATTTT
CDR3 protein: CASSTGQGRSTDTQYF

V gene: TRBV4-1
D gene: .
clone size: .
J gene: TRBJ1-1
CDR3 DNA: TGCGCCAGCAGCCAACCGTTGGACAGGAACACTGAAGCTTTCTTT
CDR3 protein: CASSQPLDRNTEAFF

V gene: TRBV5-1
D gene: .
clone size: .
J gene: TRBJ1-1
CDR3 DNA: TGCGCCAGCAGCTTCACGGGACAACAGAAGAACACTGAAGCTTTCTTT
CDR3 protein: CASSFTGQQKNTEAFF

V gene: TRBV9
D gene: .
clone size: .
J gene: TRBJ2-7
CDR3 DNA: TGTGCCAGCAGCCCTCGGGAGGCCGAGGGGGGATCCGAGCAGTACTTC
CDR3 protein: CASSPREAEGGSEQYF

V gene: TRBV28
D gene: .
clone size: .
J gene: TRBJ1-2
CDR3 DNA: TGTGCCAGCAGTTTATTCGGGGGGCGCGACTATGGCTACACCTTC
CDR3 protein: CASSLFGGRDYGYTF

V gene: TRBV2
D gene: .
clone size: .
J gene: TRBJ2-6
CDR3 DNA: TGTGCCAGCACCAGGGGATCAGCCTCTGGGGCCAACGGCCTGACTTTC
CDR3 protein: CASTRGSASGANGLTF

V gene: TRBV7-6
D gene: .
clone size: .
J gene: TRBJ2-5
CDR3 DNA: TGTGCCAGCGGGCCGGGGAGGACGACCCAGTACTTC
CDR3 protein: CASGPGRTTQYF

V gene: TRBV5-6
D gene: TRBD1
clone size: .
J gene: TRBJ1-2
CDR3 DNA: TGTGCCAGCAGCTTGACCGGGACAGCCTATGGCTACACCTTC
CDR3 protein: CASSLTGTAYGYTF

V gene: TRBV7-2
D gene: .
clone size: .
J gene: TRBJ2-2
CDR3 DNA: TGTGCCAGCAGCCCCAGATACACCGGGGAGCTGTTTTTT
CDR3 protein: CASSPRYTGELFF

V gene: TRBV18
D gene: .
clone size: .
J gene: TRBJ1-1
CDR3 DNA: TGTGCCAGCTCGTCTTTCCGAGATGAAGCTTTCTTT
CDR3 protein: CASSSFRDEAFF

V gene: TRBV7-9
D gene: TRBD1
clone size: .
J gene: TRBJ1-6
CDR3 DNA: TGTGCCAGCAGCTTAAATAAAACAGGGGGCCAGAATTCACCCCTCCACTTT
CDR3 protein: CASSLNKTGGQNSPLHF

V gene: TRBV5-1
D gene: .
clone size: .
J gene: TRBJ2-7
CDR3 DNA: TGCGCCAGCAGCCTAAACCGGGACACCTCCTACGAGCAGTACTTC
CDR3 protein: CASSLNRDTSYEQYF

V gene: TRBV25-1
D gene: TRBD2
clone size: .
J gene: TRBJ2-7
CDR3 DNA: TGTGCCAGCAGTCTAAAGACTAGCGGGGTATCCTACGAGCAGTACTTC
CDR3 protein: CASSLKTSGVSYEQYF

V gene: TRBV7-9
D gene: TRBD1
clone size: once
J gene: TRBJ2-3
CDR3 DNA: TGTGCCAGCAGCCCCCGGACAGGGGGTACAGATACGCAGTATTTT
CDR3 protein: CASSPRTGGTDTQYF

V gene: TRBV1
D gene: .
clone size: .
J gene: TRBJ1-1
CDR3 DNA: TGCACCAGCAGCCCTCGGACAGGGGGCGACCGCCCGATCAAGAACACTGAAGCTTTCTTT
CDR3 protein: CTSSPRTGGDRPIKNTEAFF